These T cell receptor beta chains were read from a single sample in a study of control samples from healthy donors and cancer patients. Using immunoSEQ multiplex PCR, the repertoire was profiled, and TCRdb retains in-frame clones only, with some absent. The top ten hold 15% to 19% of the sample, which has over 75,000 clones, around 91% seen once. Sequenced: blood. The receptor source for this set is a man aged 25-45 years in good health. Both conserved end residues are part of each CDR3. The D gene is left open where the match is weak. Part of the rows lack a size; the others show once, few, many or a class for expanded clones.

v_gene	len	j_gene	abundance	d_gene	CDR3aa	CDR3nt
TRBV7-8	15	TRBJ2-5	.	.	CASSLGLQVQETQYF	TGTGCCAGCAGCTTAGGATTGCAGGTACAAGAGACCCAGTACTTC
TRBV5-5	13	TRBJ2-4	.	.	CASSLSLGEKAYF	TGTGCCAGCAGCTTGTCGCTGGGAGAAAAGGCGTACTTC
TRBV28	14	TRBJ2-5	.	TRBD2	CASTRGGAEETQYF	TGTGCCAGCACCCGGGGGGGGGCGGAGGAGACCCAGTACTTC
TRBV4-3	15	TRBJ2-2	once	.	CASSPTRTATGELFF	TGCGCCAGCAGCCCAACCAGGACTGCAACCGGGGAGCTGTTTTTT
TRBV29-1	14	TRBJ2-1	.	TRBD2	CSVGHRLAVNEQFF	TGCAGCGTTGGGCACCGACTAGCGGTTAATGAGCAGTTCTTC
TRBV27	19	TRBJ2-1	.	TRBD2	CASFGTGLAGESSYNEQFF	TGTGCCAGCTTTGGTACGGGACTAGCGGGAGAGAGCTCCTACAATGAGCAGTTCTTC
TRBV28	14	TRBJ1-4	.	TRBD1	CASTPGTAHEKLFF	TGTGCCAGCACTCCCGGGACAGCCCATGAAAAACTGTTTTTT
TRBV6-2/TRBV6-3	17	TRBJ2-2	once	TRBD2	CASSYHWRGVVSGELFF	TGTGCCAGCAGTTACCACTGGCGGGGGGTAGTAAGCGGGGAGCTGTTTTTT
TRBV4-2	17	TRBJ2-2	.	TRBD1	CASSTSTGTVNTGELFF	TGTGCCAGCAGCACAAGTACCGGGACAGTGAACACCGGGGAGCTGTTTTTT
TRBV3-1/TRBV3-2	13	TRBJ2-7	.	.	CASSQERDYEQYF	TGTGCCAGCAGCCAAGAACGGGACTACGAGCAGTACTTC
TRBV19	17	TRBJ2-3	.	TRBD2	CASSIGRGRFSTDTQYF	TGTGCCAGTAGTATCGGGCGCGGGAGATTTAGCACAGATACGCAGTATTTT
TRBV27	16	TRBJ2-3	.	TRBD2	CASSSSGTSGGGTQYF	TGTGCCAGCAGTTCCTCCGGGACTAGCGGCGGTGGTACGCAGTATTTT
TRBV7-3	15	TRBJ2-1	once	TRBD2	CASSLIAGGGNEQFF	TGTGCCAGCAGCTTAATAGCGGGGGGCGGAAATGAGCAGTTCTTC
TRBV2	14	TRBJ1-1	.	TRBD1	CASNPRGKNTEAFF	TGTGCCAGCAATCCCAGGGGGAAGAACACTGAAGCTTTCTTT
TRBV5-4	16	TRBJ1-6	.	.	CASSRPPQGGNSPLHF	TGTGCCAGCAGCCGACCCCCCCAGGGAGGTAATTCACCCCTCCACTTT
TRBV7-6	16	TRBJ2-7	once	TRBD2	CASSAFTSDRIYEQYF	TGTGCCAGCAGCGCTTTCACTAGCGACCGGATCTACGAGCAGTACTTC
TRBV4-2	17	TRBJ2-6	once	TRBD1	CASSHDRASSGANVLTF	TGTGCCAGCAGCCATGACAGGGCTAGCTCTGGGGCCAACGTCCTGACTTTC
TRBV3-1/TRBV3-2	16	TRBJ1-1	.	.	CASSQAESGPNTEAFF	TGTGCCAGCAGCCAAGCCGAATCGGGACCAAATACTGAAGCTTTCTTT
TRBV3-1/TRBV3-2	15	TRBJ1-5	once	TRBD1	CASSQGQGGIQPQHF	TGTGCCAGCAGCCAAGGACAGGGAGGAATACAGCCCCAGCATTTT
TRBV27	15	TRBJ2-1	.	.	CASSLSWGAHNEQFF	TGTGCCAGCAGTTTATCATGGGGGGCACACAATGAGCAGTTCTTC
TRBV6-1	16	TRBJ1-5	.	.	CASSGALGGEEQPQHF	TGTGCCAGCAGTGGGGCCCTCGGGGGAGAGGAGCAGCCCCAGCATTTT
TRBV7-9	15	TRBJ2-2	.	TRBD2	CASTPGLEIAGELFF	TGTGCCAGCACCCCGGGACTAGAGATTGCCGGGGAGCTGTTTTTT
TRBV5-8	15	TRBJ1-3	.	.	CASSVGRFTGNTIYF	TGTGCCAGCAGCGTCGGAAGGTTCACTGGAAACACCATATATTTT
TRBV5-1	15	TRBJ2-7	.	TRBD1	CASSLDYGTAYEQYF	TGCGCCAGCAGCTTGGACTACGGGACAGCCTACGAGCAGTACTTC
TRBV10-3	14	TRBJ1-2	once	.	CAISETEANYGYTF	TGTGCCATCAGTGAGACGGAAGCTAACTATGGCTACACCTTC
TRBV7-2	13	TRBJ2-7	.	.	CASSLDPPREQYF	TGTGCCAGCAGCTTAGATCCCCCTCGAGAGCAGTACTTC
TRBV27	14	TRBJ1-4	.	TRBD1	CASSFGRGQEKLFF	TGTGCCAGCAGTTTTGGCAGGGGGCAAGAAAAACTGTTTTTT
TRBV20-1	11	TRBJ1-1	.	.	CSARERSEAFF	TGCAGTGCTAGAGAACGAAGTGAAGCTTTCTTT
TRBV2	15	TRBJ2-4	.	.	CASSLQGLAKNIQYF	TGTGCCAGCAGTCTACAGGGCCTCGCCAAAAACATTCAGTACTTC
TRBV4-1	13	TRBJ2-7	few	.	CASSLPGHSEQYF	TGCGCCAGCAGCCTACCGGGCCACAGCGAGCAGTACTTC
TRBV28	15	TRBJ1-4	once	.	CASSPEGAANEKLFF	TGTGCCAGCAGTCCAGAAGGGGCGGCTAATGAAAAACTGTTTTTT
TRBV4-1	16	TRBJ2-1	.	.	CASSQEDRSSYNEQFF	TGCGCCAGCAGCCAAGAGGACAGAAGCTCCTACAATGAGCAGTTCTTC
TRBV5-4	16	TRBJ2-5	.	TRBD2	CASSTRTTSGVETQYF	TGTGCCAGCAGCACACGAACTACTAGCGGGGTCGAGACCCAGTACTTC
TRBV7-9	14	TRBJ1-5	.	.	CASSFGQINQPQHF	TGTGCCAGCAGCTTCGGACAGATCAATCAGCCCCAGCATTTT
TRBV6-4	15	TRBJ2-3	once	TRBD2	CASSSSGTAGDTQYF	TGTGCCAGCAGTTCTAGCGGGACGGCGGGAGATACGCAGTATTTT
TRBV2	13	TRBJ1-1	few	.	CASRSTENTEAFF	TGTGCCAGCAGATCGACAGAGAACACTGAAGCTTTCTTT
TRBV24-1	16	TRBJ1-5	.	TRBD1	CATSGPGGDSNQPQHF	TGTGCCACCAGTGGCCCAGGGGGCGATAGCAATCAGCCCCAGCATTTT
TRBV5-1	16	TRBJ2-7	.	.	CASSLDPLRGAGEQYF	TGCGCCAGCAGCTTGGACCCCTTACGGGGGGCCGGTGAGCAGTACTTC
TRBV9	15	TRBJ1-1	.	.	CASSVDGAANTEAFF	TGTGCCAGCAGCGTAGATGGGGCCGCGAACACTGAAGCTTTCTTT
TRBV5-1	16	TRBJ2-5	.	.	CASSLGRTVDQETQYF	TGCGCCAGCAGCTTGGGTAGGACAGTCGATCAAGAGACCCAGTACTTC
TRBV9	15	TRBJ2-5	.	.	CASSVLDGFRETQYF	TGTGCCAGCAGCGTCTTAGACGGTTTCAGGGAGACCCAGTACTTC
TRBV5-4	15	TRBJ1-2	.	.	CASSLGGGRGYGYTF	TGTGCCAGCAGCTTGGGTGGAGGGAGGGGCTATGGCTACACCTTC
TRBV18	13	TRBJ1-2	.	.	CASSPGQGHGYTF	TGTGCCAGCTCACCCGGCCAGGGTCATGGCTACACCTTC
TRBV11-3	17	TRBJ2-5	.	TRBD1	CASSLRDRDRARETQYF	TGTGCCAGCAGCTTAAGAGACAGGGACAGGGCCCGAGAGACCCAGTACTTC
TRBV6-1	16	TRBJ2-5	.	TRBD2	CASSGGELAGWETQYF	TGTGCCAGCAGTGGGGGGGAACTAGCGGGATGGGAGACCCAGTACTTC
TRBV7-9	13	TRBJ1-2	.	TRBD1	CASTKDRGLGYTF	TGTGCCAGCACCAAGGACAGGGGGCTCGGCTACACCTTC
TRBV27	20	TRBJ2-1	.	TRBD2	CASSARGTSGGAQSYNEQFF	TGTGCCAGCAGTGCTAGAGGGACTAGCGGGGGGGCCCAATCCTACAATGAGCAGTTCTTC
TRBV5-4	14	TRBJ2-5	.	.	CASSSGTEQETQYF	TGTGCCAGCAGCTCGGGGACGGAGCAAGAGACCCAGTACTTC
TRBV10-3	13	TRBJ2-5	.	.	CATLRQDRETQYF	TGTGCCACCCTTAGACAGGACCGAGAGACCCAGTACTTC